This T cell receptor (beta chain) is from a study of cytomegalovirus exposure and HLA in healthy donors. About the study: A prior analysis found roughly 110 million unique TCR beta sequences from 170 million or so T cells. Findings and caveats of the study: Segments of the TCR beta V type were, in most cases, productive about 87% or about 30% of the time in an earlier analysis.

Use of 60 Vbeta and 13 Jbeta primers characterized the PCR. Clones were read by immunoSEQ multiplex PCR, and TCRdb kept only the in-frame ones, dropping some. The sample carries about 120,000 clones, 66% recorded once. The CDR3 spans 14 residues. Unmatched junction bases numbered 5, after V lost 1 base and J lost 6 bases. Looked up from germline, CDR1 is GTSNPN and CDR2 is SVGIG (reference sequence). In the case of this clone: Its antigen is as yet unknown.

This TCR derives from a man aged 18 to 30 in good health and CMV-seronegative. Sequenced input: PBMCs. The chain uses TRBV30 and TRBJ2-2; 7 positions agree with TRBD2. The CDR3 coding sequence is TGTGCCTGGAGTGGACAGCGGGGACCCGGGGAGCTGTTTTTT. Amino acids: CAWSGQRGPGELFF. The variable domain in full, completed from reference TRBV30 and TRBJ2-2, reads SQTIHQWPATLVQPVGSPLSLECTVEGTSNPNLYWYRQAAGRGLQLLFYSVGIGQISSEVPQNLSASRPQDRQFILSSKKLLLSDSGFYLCAWSGQRGPGELFFGEGSRLTVL.